This note documents a single T cell receptor (beta chain) sequence. The data were taken from a study of Ad26.COV2.S vaccination and SARS-CoV-2 variants. Sample treatment: some 20 received Ad26.COV2.S at low or high dose, single or two shots; roughly five received placebo; per-sample allocation not given. The investigators took samples on day 63 after the first vaccine or placebo injection. Germline V gene sequence: CDR1 ENHRY, CDR2 SYGVKD. V was pared by 2 bases and J by 0 bases, with 7 bases between. This CDR3 comprises 14 residues. This table comes from immunoSEQ multiplex PCR, and its TCRdb copy is limited to in-frame clones, with some not included. The sample holds nearly 400,000 clones, 75% to 90% seen once.

Sample: peripheral blood, taken in a trial of Ad26.COV2.S vaccine versus placebo. The chain recombines TRBV10-3 with TRBJ1-1; tentatively, D is TRBD1 (6 bases). The TCR sequence derives from a person aged 18-60 years who received the Ad26.COV2.S COVID-19 vaccine or a placebo. The CDR3 region is CAISEGQLNTEAFF. DNA for the CDR3: TGTGCCATCAGTGAGGGACAGTTGAACACTGAAGCTTTCTTT.